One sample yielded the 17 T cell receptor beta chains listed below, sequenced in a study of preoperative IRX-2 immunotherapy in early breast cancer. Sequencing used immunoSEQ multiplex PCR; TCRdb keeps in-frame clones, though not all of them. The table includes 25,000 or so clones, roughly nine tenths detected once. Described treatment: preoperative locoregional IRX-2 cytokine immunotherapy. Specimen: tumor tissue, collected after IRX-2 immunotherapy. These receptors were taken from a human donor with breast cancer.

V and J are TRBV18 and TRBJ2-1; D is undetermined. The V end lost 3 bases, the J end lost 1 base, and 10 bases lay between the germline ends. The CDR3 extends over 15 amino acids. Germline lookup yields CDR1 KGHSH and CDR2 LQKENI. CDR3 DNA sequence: TGTGCCAGCTCACCCGGGCCGCAATCCTACAATGAGCAGTTCTTC. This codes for CASSPGPQSYNEQFF.

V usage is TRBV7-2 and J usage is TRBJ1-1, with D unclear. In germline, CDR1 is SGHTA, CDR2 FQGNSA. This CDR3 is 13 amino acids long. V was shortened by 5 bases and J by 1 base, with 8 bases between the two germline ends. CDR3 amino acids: CASSPRRNTEAFF. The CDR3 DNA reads TGTGCCAGCAGCCCTCGAAGGAACACTGAAGCTTTCTTT.

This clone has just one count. The CDR3 sequence is CASRSNAGGGFTEAFF. Written as DNA, the CDR3 is TGTGCCAGCAGATCTAATGCAGGGGGCGGTTTCACTGAAGCTTTCTTT. V usage is TRBV28 and J usage is TRBJ1-1, with TRBD1 matching over 8 bases. The V and J ends lost 6 bases and 4 bases, in that order; junction bases with no gene match: 13. Germline V CDR1 and CDR2: MDHEN, SYDVKM. CDR3 length: 16 residues.

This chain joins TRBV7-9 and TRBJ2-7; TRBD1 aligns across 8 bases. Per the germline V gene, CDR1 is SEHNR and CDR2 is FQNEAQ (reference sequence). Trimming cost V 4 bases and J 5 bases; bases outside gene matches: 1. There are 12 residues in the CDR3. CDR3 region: CASSWGQDEQYF. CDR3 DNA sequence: TGTGCCAGCAGCTGGGGACAGGACGAGCAGTACTTC.

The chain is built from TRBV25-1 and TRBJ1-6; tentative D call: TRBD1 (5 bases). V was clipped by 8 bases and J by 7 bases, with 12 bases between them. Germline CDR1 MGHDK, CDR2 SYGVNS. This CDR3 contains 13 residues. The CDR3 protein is CASQGWGNSPLHF. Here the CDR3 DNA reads TGTGCCAGCCAAGGGTGGGGGAATTCACCCCTCCACTTT.

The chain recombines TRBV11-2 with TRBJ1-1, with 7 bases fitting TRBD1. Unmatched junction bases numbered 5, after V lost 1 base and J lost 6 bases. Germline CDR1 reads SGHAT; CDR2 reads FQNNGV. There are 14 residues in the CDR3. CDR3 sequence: CASSLVTGDAEAFF. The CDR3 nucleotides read TGTGCCAGCAGCTTAGTAACAGGGGATGCTGAAGCTTTCTTT.

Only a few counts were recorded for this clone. Here the CDR3 DNA reads TGTGCCTGGAGTCTCGGAGCCCCACTGTTTTTT. Its translation: CAWSLGAPLFF. The chain combines TRBV30 with TRBJ1-4; D gene ambiguous. V was shortened by 2 bases and J by 13 bases, with 11 bases between the two germline ends. The CDR3 length is 11 residues. From germline, CDR1 is GTSNPN and CDR2 SVGIG (reference sequence). The complete variable domain, with remaining parts taken from reference TRBV30 and TRBJ1-4, reads SQTIHQWPATLVQPVGSPLSLECTVEGTSNPNLYWYRQAAGRGLQLLFYSVGIGQISSEVPQNLSASRPQDRQFILSSKKLLLSDSGFYLCAWSLGAPLFFGSGTQLSVL.

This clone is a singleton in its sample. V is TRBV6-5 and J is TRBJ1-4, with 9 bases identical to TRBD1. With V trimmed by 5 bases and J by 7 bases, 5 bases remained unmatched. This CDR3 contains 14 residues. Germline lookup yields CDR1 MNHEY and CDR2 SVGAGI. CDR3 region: CASSEGQGPEKLFF. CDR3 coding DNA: TGTGCCAGCAGTGAGGGACAGGGCCCTGAAAAACTGTTTTTT.

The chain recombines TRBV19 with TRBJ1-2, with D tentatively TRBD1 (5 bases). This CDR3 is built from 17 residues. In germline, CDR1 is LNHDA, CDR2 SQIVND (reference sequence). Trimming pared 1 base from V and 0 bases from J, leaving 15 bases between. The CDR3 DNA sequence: TGTGCCAGTAGTATAGGGGGGTTCGACACCTCTAACTATGGCTACACCTTC. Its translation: CASSIGGFDTSNYGYTF.

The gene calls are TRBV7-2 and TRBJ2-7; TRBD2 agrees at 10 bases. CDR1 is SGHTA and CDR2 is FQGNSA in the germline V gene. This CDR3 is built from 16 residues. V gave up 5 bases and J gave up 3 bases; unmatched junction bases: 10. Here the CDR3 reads CASSAGGAGGFYEQYF. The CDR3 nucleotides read TGTGCCAGCAGCGCCGGGGGAGCGGGGGGGTTCTACGAGCAGTACTTC.

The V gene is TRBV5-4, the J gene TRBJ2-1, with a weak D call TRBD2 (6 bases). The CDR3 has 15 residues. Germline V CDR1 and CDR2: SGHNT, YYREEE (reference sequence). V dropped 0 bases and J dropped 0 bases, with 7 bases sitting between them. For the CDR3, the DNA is TGTGCCAGCAGCTTGGCGGGAGTCTCCTACAATGAGCAGTTCTTC. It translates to CASSLAGVSYNEQFF.

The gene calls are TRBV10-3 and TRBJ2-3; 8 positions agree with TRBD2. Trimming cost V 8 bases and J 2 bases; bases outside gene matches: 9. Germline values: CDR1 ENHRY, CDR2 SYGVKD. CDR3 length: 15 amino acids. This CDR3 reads CAIARGGENTDTQYF. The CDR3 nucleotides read TGTGCCATCGCCCGGGGGGGGGAGAACACAGATACGCAGTATTTT.

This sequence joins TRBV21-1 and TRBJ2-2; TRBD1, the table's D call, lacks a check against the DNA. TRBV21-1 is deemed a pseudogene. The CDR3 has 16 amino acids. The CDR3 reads CASSKEGVLNTGELFF. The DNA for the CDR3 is TGTGCCAGCAGCAAAGAGGGGGTCCTGAACACCGGGGAGCTGTTTTTT.

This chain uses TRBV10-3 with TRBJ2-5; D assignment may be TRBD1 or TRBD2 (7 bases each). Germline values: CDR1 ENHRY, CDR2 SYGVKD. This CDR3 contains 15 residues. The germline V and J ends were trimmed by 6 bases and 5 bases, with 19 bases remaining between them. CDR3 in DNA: TGTGCCATCAGCCAGGGGGGGGGCTCAAAGGAGACCCAGTACTTC. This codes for CAISQGGGSKETQYF.

CDR3 region: CASSRRLNTGELFF. The CDR3 DNA is TGTGCCAGCAGTCGACGACTGAACACCGGGGAGCTGTTTTTT. This chain joins TRBV5-6 and TRBJ2-2, with no clear D. CDR1 and CDR2 (germline): SGHDT, YYEEEE. V lost 5 bases and J 1 base, leaving 9 bases between the germline ends. The CDR3 loop spans 14 amino acids.

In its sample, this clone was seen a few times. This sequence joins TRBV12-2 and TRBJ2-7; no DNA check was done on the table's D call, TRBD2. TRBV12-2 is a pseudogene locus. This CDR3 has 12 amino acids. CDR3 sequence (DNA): TGTGCAAGTCGCTTTGGCGGCTACGAGCAGTACTTC. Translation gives CASRFGGYEQYF.

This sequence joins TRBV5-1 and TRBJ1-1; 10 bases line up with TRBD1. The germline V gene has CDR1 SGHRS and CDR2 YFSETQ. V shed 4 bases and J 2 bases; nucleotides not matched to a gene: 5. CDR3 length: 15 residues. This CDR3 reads CASSTGQGENTEAFF. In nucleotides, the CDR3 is TGCGCCAGCAGCACCGGACAGGGGGAAAACACTGAAGCTTTCTTT.